These 19 T cell receptor beta chains were sequenced from one sample in a study of T cell responses to AZD1222 COVID-19 vaccine. Clones were read by immunoSEQ multiplex PCR, and TCRdb kept only the in-frame ones, dropping some. The sample carries under 80,000 clones, 65% to 85% recorded once. The sequencing here drew on peripheral blood, taken 28 days after the second AZD1222 dose. All receptors derive from an adult who received the AZD1222 COVID-19 vaccine.

This clone was seen only once. The chain employs TRBV6-5 and TRBJ2-7, with 8 bases aligning to TRBD2. V trimming: 0 bases; J trimming: 2 bases; junction bases outside the gene matches: 3. CDR1 and CDR2 from the germline V gene are MNHEY and SVGAGI. This CDR3 is built from 15 residues. The CDR3 spells CASSYSFSGAYEQYF. DNA for the CDR3: TGTGCCAGCAGTTACTCCTTTAGCGGGGCCTACGAGCAGTACTTC.

By sample share, this clone is medium-sized. This chain links TRBV28 with TRBJ1-2; TRBD1 is a possible D gene (5 bases). Germline V CDR1 and CDR2: MDHEN, SYDVKM. V was trimmed by 3 bases and J by 3 bases, leaving 11 bases between them. The CDR3 is 14 residues long. As DNA, the CDR3 is TGTGCCAGCAGTTTCCGGGGGATCGACTATGGCTACACCTTC. Protein sequence: CASSFRGIDYGYTF.

This rearrangement joins TRBV30 to TRBJ2-2; no reliable D call. The CDR3 extends over 13 amino acids. CDR1 and CDR2 from the germline V gene are GTSNPN and SVGIG (reference sequence). Trimming stripped 5 bases from V and 6 bases from J, with 13 bases between. CDR3 sequence: CAWCPWGSGELFF. The CDR3, as DNA: TGTGCCTGGTGCCCGTGGGGTTCCGGGGAGCTGTTTTTT.

This clone was detected only once. J is TRBJ1-4 and V is TRBV5-8, with no clear D. Germline loops: CDR1 SGHTS, CDR2 YDEGEE. V lost 4 bases and J lost 6, with 13 bases in between. There are 14 residues in the CDR3. The CDR3 region is CASSPWRKDEKLFF. For the CDR3, the DNA is TGTGCCAGCAGCCCCTGGCGAAAGGATGAAAAACTGTTTTTT. Supplemented by reference TRBV5-8 and TRBJ1-4, the full variable domain reads EAGVTQSPTHLIKTRGQQATLRCSPISGHTSVYWYQQALGLGLQFLLWYDEGEERNRGNFPPRFSGRQFPNYSSELNVNALELEDSALYLCASSPWRKDEKLFFGSGTQLSVL.

This clone was found a few times. V is TRBV6-1 and J is TRBJ1-3; D gene unclear. Germline assignment: CDR1 MNHNS and CDR2 SASEGT. V dropped 2 bases and J dropped 3 bases, with 5 bases sitting between them. The length of the CDR3 is 13 residues. This CDR3 reads CASSELVGNTIYF. The CDR3 region has the DNA TGTGCCAGCAGTGAATTGGTTGGAAACACCATATATTTT.

The J gene is TRBJ1-6, the V gene TRBV6-5, with no clear D. V was shortened by 7 bases and J by 10 bases, with 17 bases between the two germline ends. Germline-derived CDR1 and CDR2 are MNHEY and SVGAGI. CDR3 size: 14 residues. The CDR3 region has the DNA TGTGCCAGCATCCATCTTCCTGGAAGGTCACCCCTCCACTTT. Amino acids: CASIHLPGRSPLHF.

The chain recombines TRBV4-2 with TRBJ2-7; 9 bases are a match to TRBD1. The CDR3 is 18 residues long. J lost 0 bases, V lost 2 bases, and 11 bases had no gene match. Germline CDR1 and CDR2: LGHNA and YNFKEQ. As DNA, the CDR3 is TGTGCCAGCAGCCAACTGTCCCGGGACAGGGCGAGCTCCTACGAGCAGTACTTC. It translates to CASSQLSRDRASSYEQYF.

The chain uses TRBV5-4 and TRBJ2-1; TRBD1 agrees at 9 bases. The trim removed 4 bases at V and 7 bases at J, leaving 6 bases unmatched. This CDR3 region has 14 residues. Germline CDR1 is SGHNT and CDR2 is YYREEE (reference sequence). CDR3 DNA sequence: TGTGCCAGCAGCCCGGGACAGGGCAGGAATGAGCAGTTCTTC. Translation: CASSPGQGRNEQFF.

The rearrangement links TRBV5-6 to TRBJ2-7; D call uncertain. The CDR3 is made up of 11 amino acids. Germline V gene data show CDR1 as SGHDT and CDR2 as YYEEEE. The V and J ends lost 3 bases and 2 bases respectively, with 3 bases between them. In nucleotides, the CDR3 is TGTGCCAGCAGCTCCACCTACGAGCAGTACTTC. Its protein product is CASSSTYEQYF.

The V gene is TRBV25-1, the J gene TRBJ1-6; D uncertain. This CDR3 spans 15 amino acids. The germline V gene has CDR1 MGHDK and CDR2 SYGVNS. The V end lost 1 base, the J end lost 6 bases, and 10 bases lay between the germline ends. CDR3 protein: CASSELWSGNSPLHF. Written as DNA, the CDR3 is TGTGCCAGCAGTGAATTATGGTCGGGTAATTCACCCCTCCACTTT.

The chain is built from TRBV6-5 and TRBJ2-5; 8 bases are a match to TRBD1. The V gene's germline CDR1 is MNHEY and CDR2 SVGAGI. The V and J ends lost 2 bases and 1 base, in that order; junction bases with no gene match: 3. This CDR3 has 15 residues. The CDR3 DNA sequence: TGTGCCAGCAGTTACGGGGACAGGAGCCAAGAGACCCAGTACTTC. It yields the protein CASSYGDRSQETQYF.

The chain employs TRBV2 and TRBJ2-1; D is ambiguous. This CDR3 has 17 amino acids. CDR1 SNHLY and CDR2 FYNNEI come from the germline V gene. V was shortened by 2 bases and J by 10 bases, with 24 bases between the two germline ends. The CDR3: CASSEWLPSHPTREQFF. CDR3 in DNA: TGTGCCAGCAGTGAATGGCTACCAAGTCACCCGACCAGGGAGCAGTTCTTC.

The chain combines TRBV30 with TRBJ1-3; the D gene is possibly TRBD1 (5 bases). Per germline, CDR1 GTSNPN and CDR2 SVGIG (reference sequence). V dropped 4 bases and J dropped 4 bases, with 17 bases sitting between them. The CDR3 runs to 15 residues. In DNA form, the CDR3 reads TGTGCCTGGACCCCGGGCCGGGGGGTCGGAAACACCATATATTTT. This sequence encodes CAWTPGRGVGNTIYF.

The chain combines TRBV9 with TRBJ2-7, with TRBD1 matching 9 bases. The CDR3 sequence is 15 residues long. Germline trimming cut 0 bases from V and 5 bases from J; bases unmatched to any gene: 6. Per the germline V gene, CDR1 is SGDLS and CDR2 is YYNGEE. The CDR3 DNA follows: TGTGCCAGCAGCGTAGCCATGGGACAGGGTAACGAGCAGTACTTC. Translating gives CASSVAMGQGNEQYF.

The count of this clone is one. The chain employs TRBV7-9 and TRBJ1-1; possibly TRBD1 for D (6 bases). There are 15 residues in the CDR3. Germline V lookup: CDR1 SEHNR, CDR2 FQNEAQ (reference sequence). V was trimmed by 1 base and J by 6 bases, leaving 15 bases between them. The CDR3 sequence is CASSLGGAFPPEAFF. CDR3 DNA sequence: TGTGCCAGCAGCTTAGGGGGGGCCTTTCCCCCTGAAGCTTTCTTT.

The chain is built from TRBV28 and TRBJ1-5, with D unresolved. Trimming shortened V by 1 base and J by 3 bases, and 13 bases separated the two germline ends. The CDR3 length is 16 residues. CDR1 is MDHEN, CDR2 SYDVKM, per germline. CDR3 bases: TGTGCCAGCAGTTTATATCCATCCGGGTCCAATCAGCCCCAGCATTTT. Its translation: CASSLYPSGSNQPQHF.

J is TRBJ2-5 and V is TRBV15; tentatively, D is TRBD1 (6 bases). Trimming stripped 4 bases from V and 5 bases from J, with 11 bases between. The CDR3 contains 13 residues. The germline V gene encodes CDR1 LNHNV and CDR2 YYDKDF (reference sequence). The CDR3 DNA reads TGTGCCACCAGCATTCTTGGGGGCGAGACCCAGTACTTC. Translated: CATSILGGETQYF.

This clone was seen only a few times. The chain combines TRBV30 with TRBJ2-2; 9 bases agree with TRBD1. Germline loops: CDR1 GTSNPN, CDR2 SVGIG (reference sequence). The CDR3 runs 15 residues. After removal of 0 bases from V and 4 bases from J, the junction contained 3 bases not matched to a gene. The CDR3 DNA reads TGTGCCTGGAGTGTACAGGGGGCGGTCACCGGGGAGCTGTTTTTT. Translating it yields CAWSVQGAVTGELFF. The variable domain in full, completed from reference TRBV30 and TRBJ2-2, reads SQTIHQWPATLVQPVGSPLSLECTVEGTSNPNLYWYRQAAGRGLQLLFYSVGIGQISSEVPQNLSASRPQDRQFILSSKKLLLSDSGFYLCAWSVQGAVTGELFFGEGSRLTVL.

CDR3 region: CSTSGTFDYGYTF. In DNA form, the CDR3 reads TGCAGCACTTCCGGGACGTTTGACTATGGCTACACCTTC. The chain combines TRBV29-1 with TRBJ1-2; D may be TRBD1 (5 bases). The CDR3 covers 13 residues. Germline lookup yields CDR1 SQVTM and CDR2 ANQGSEA. Trimming shortened V by 8 bases and J by 3 bases, and 16 bases separated the two germline ends.